This entry describes one T cell receptor (beta chain). Its antigen is undetermined. This entry is derived from a study of blood T cells in healthy people across ages. Study summary: Template switching retrieved approximately one barcoded beta molecule for each two T cells. Study findings and constraints: What prevented conclusive comparison of naive and antigen-experienced cells was that PBMCs were unsorted.

Germline loops: CDR1 LGHNA, CDR2 YSLEER. Trimming shortened V by 0 bases and J by 7 bases, and 18 bases separated the two germline ends. This CDR3 is 16 amino acids long. Sample-barcoded 5' priming and a J-beta primer mix drove a second PCR of roughly 6 to 12 cycles. TCRdb called the 5' RACE reads again in MiXCR, with one record for every CDR3 protein. The repertoire includes roughly 800,000 distinct CDR3 sequences, 20% to 25% of them detected once, and more than 3% sits in the top ten. These data also formed part of another study, on T cells of mothers and their children.

The receptor was derived from a boy younger than 18 in good health. The sample comprised blood. The chain employs TRBV4-3 and TRBJ1-2; maybe TRBD1 (6 bases). The CDR3 coding sequence is TGCGCCAGCAGCCAAGATCAAGGGCAGGGGTTGGTTGGCTACACCTTC. Its translation is CASSQDQGQGLVGYTF.